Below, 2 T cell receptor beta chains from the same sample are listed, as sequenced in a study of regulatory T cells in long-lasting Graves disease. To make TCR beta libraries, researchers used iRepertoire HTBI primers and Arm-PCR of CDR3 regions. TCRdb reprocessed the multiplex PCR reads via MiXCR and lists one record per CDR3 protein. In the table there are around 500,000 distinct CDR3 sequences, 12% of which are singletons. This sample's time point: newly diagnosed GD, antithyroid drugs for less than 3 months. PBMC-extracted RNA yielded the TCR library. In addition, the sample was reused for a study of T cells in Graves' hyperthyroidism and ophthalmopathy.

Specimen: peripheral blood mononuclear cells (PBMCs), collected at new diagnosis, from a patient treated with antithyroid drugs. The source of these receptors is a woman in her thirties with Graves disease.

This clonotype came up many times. CDR3 loop: CASSFQGSNTGELFF. The CDR3 nucleotides are TGTGCCAGCAGCTTCCAGGGTTCGAACACCGGGGAGCTGTTTTTT. The V and J genes are TRBV11-2 and TRBJ2-2, with D possibly being TRBD1 (5 bases). This CDR3 is built from 15 residues. The germline CDR1 and CDR2 sequences are SGHAT and FQNNGV. V gave up 3 bases and J gave up 0 bases, with 8 bases separating them.

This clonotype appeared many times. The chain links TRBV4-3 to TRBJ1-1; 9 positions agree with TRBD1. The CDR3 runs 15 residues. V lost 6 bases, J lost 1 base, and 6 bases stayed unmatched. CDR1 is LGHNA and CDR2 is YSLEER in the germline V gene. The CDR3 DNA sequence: TGCGCCAGCAGTTACAGGGGGCCGGCGAACACTGAAGCTTTCTTT. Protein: CASSYRGPANTEAFF.